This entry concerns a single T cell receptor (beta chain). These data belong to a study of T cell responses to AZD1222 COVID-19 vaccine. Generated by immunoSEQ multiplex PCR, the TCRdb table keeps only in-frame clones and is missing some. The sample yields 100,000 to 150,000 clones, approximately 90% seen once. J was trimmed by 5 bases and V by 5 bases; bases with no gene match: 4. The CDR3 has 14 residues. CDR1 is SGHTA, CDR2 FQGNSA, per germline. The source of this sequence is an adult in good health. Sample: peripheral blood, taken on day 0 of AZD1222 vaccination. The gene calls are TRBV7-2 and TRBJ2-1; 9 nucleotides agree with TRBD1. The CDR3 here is CASSRGTGNNEQFF. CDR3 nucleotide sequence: TGTGCCAGCAGCCGCGGGACAGGGAACAATGAGCAGTTCTTC.